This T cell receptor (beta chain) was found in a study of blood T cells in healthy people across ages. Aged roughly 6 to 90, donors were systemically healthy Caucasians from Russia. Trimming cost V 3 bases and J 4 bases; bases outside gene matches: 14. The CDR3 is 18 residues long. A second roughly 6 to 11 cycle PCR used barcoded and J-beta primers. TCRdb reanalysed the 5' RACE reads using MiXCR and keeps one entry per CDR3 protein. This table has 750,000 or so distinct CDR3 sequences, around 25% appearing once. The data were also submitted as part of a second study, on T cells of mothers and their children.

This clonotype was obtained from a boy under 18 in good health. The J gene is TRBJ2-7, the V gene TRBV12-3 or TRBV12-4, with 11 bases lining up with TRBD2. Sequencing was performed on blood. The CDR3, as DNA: TGTGCCAGCAGTTTCGGAAAAACTAGCGGGGGCGAAAAGTACGAGCAGTACTTC. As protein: CASSFGKTSGGEKYEQYF.